The clone carrying this T cell receptor (beta chain) was seen ten or more times. This sample stems from a study of T-cell reconstitution after alpha-beta-depleted transplantation in children. V gave up 0 bases and J gave up 4 bases, with 7 bases separating them. Germline V lookup: CDR1 SGDLS, CDR2 YYNGEE. The CDR3 contains 14 residues. This sample's TCRbeta library carried unique molecular identifier barcodes. One entry per CDR3 protein, called by TCRdb with MiXCR from the PCR reads. The table includes 150,000 to 250,000 distinct CDR3 sequences, 5.5% to 7% detected once. The receptor was isolated from a girl less than two years old with combined immunodeficiency, due to receive a stem cell transplant. The sample consisted of PBMCs, taken before TCRalphabeta/CD19-depleted stem cell transplant. This chain joins TRBV9 and TRBJ2-2, with D uncertain. The chain's CDR3 is CASSVGLATGELFF. The CDR3, as DNA: TGTGCCAGCAGCGTAGGTTTGGCCACCGGGGAGCTGTTTTTT.